One sample yielded the 4 T cell receptor beta chains listed below, sequenced in a study of blood T cell repertoires in COVID-19. Sequencing used immunoSEQ multiplex PCR; TCRdb keeps in-frame clones, though not all of them. The sample contains 200,000 or so clones, around nine tenths of which appear only once. Source material: peripheral blood. These receptor sequences come from a man aged 55 to 70 with acute or convalescent COVID-19.

J is TRBJ2-1 and V is TRBV4-2, with 10 bases identical to TRBD2. There are 18 residues in the CDR3. CDR1 LGHNA and CDR2 YNFKEQ come from the germline V gene. Trimming took 0 bases from V and 5 from J; bases not matched to a gene: 10. CDR3 DNA: TGTGCCAGCAGCCAAGATACTAGCGGGGCGACCAGCAACAATGAGCAGTTCTTC. This codes for CASSQDTSGATSNNEQFF.

The gene calls are TRBV19 and TRBJ2-2; maybe TRBD1 (6 bases). Deletions cut 0 bases from V and 5 bases from J, with 7 bases between. Germline V CDR1 and CDR2: LNHDA, SQIVND (reference sequence). CDR3 size: 14 residues. The CDR3 nucleotides are TGTGCCAGTAGTATAGATAGGGGGACCGGGGAGCTGTTTTTT. Encoded protein: CASSIDRGTGELFF. The variable domain in full, with the rest retrieved from reference TRBV19 and TRBJ2-2, is DGGITQSPKYLFRKEGQNVTLSCEQNLNHDAMYWYRQDPGQGLRLIYYSQIVNDFQKGDIAEGYSVSREKKESFPLTVTSAQKNPTAFYLCASSIDRGTGELFFGEGSRLTVL.

This chain connects TRBV5-1 to TRBJ1-3; 7 bases are a match to TRBD1. V was clipped by 8 bases and J by 0 bases; unmatched bases: 8. The CDR3 spans 15 residues. Germline CDR1 reads SGHRS; CDR2 reads YFSETQ. DNA of the CDR3: TGCGCCAGTCAGACAACAGGGGCCTCTGGAAACACCATATATTTT. Amino acid sequence: CASQTTGASGNTIYF.

J is TRBJ2-3 and V is TRBV28; possibly TRBD2 for D (6 bases). This CDR3 region has 16 residues. The V gene's germline CDR1 is MDHEN and CDR2 SYDVKM. The V and J ends lost 0 bases and 4 bases respectively, with 14 bases between them. CDR3 in amino acids: CASSLWSGSGADTQYF. DNA for the CDR3: TGTGCCAGCAGTTTATGGAGCGGGTCCGGGGCAGATACGCAGTATTTT.